This T cell receptor (beta chain) appears in the sequencing data of a study of technical replicates of blood from several donors. Method: immunoSEQ multiplex PCR; TCRdb's copy keeps in-frame clones and lacks some. The sample yields around 77,000 clones, more than 90% seen once. This TCR was recovered from a human donor in good health. Specimen: T cells isolated from PBMCs.

As DNA, the CDR3 is TGTGCCATCAGCCTACAGGGCCCGACCGGGGAGCTGTTTTTT. It encodes CAISLQGPTGELFF. This chain joins TRBV10-3 and TRBJ2-2, with D possibly matching TRBD1 (6 bases). V was pared by 6 bases and J by 5 bases, with 13 bases between. CDR1 is ENHRY, CDR2 SYGVKD, per germline. The CDR3 contains 14 residues.